The 19 T cell receptor beta chains below all came from one sample that was sequenced in a study of T cell responses to AZD1222 COVID-19 vaccine (dated by TCRdb to about 2021). Libraries were made using the immunoSEQ multiplex PCR assay. TCRdb holds this immuneACCESS table with in-frame rearrangements only. Some clones are missing; in checked studies, unresolved V genes explain under half, and the rest has no known cause. Present in this sample are some 180,000 clones, approximately 92% of which were seen just once. 0.95% to 1.3% of the sample comes from the top ten. The label giving this sample's time point can be read as: about 28 days (+/-7) after the second vaccine dose. This specimen's treatment or condition label, interpreted: meningococcal conjugate vaccine given as trial control. The source material was peripheral blood, sampled 28 days after the second dose of the MenACWY control vaccine. The receptors here all came from an adult who received the MenACWY meningococcal vaccine as a control.

This clone has only one observation. The V gene is TRBV28, the J gene TRBJ1-5; 7 bases align to TRBD1. The J segment lost 3 bases and the V segment lost 4 bases, leaving 3 bases of the junction unmatched. Germline V lookup: CDR1 MDHEN, CDR2 SYDVKM. The CDR3 covers 14 residues. The CDR3 is CASSWGQPNQPQHF. In DNA, the CDR3 is TGTGCCAGCAGTTGGGGACAGCCCAATCAGCCCCAGCATTTT.

The chain links TRBV9 to TRBJ2-7; 8 nucleotides agree with TRBD1. Germline assignment: CDR1 SGDLS and CDR2 YYNGEE. This CDR3 is built from 15 residues. V lost 0 bases, J lost 0 bases, and 2 bases stayed unmatched. The CDR3: CASSVGTGSSYEQYF. Here the CDR3 DNA reads TGTGCCAGCAGCGTAGGGACAGGGAGCTCCTACGAGCAGTACTTC.

This chain connects TRBV7-6 to TRBJ1-6, with D possibly TRBD1 on 6 matching bases. The CDR3 extends over 18 amino acids. CDR1 is SGHVS and CDR2 is FNYEAQ in the germline V gene. V was clipped by 3 bases and J by 7 bases, with 22 bases between them. This CDR3 reads CASSFAPGVLGGNSPLHF. CDR3 sequence (DNA): TGTGCCAGCAGCTTCGCCCCAGGGGTCCTGGGCGGGAATTCACCCCTCCACTTT.

V gene TRBV6-4 combines with J gene TRBJ2-1, with 11 nucleotides matching TRBD2. Looked up from germline, CDR1 is MRHNA and CDR2 is SNTAGT. The V segment lost 2 bases and the J segment 6 bases; nucleotides outside the gene matches: 0. The CDR3 sequence is 14 residues long. CDR3 coding DNA: TGTGCCAGCAGTGACGGGACTAGCGGCAATGAGCAGTTCTTC. It yields the protein CASSDGTSGNEQFF.

The chain employs TRBV5-1 and TRBJ2-5; 8 bases are a match to TRBD2. The J segment lost 3 bases and the V segment lost 1 base, leaving 5 bases of the junction unmatched. The CDR3 extends over 15 amino acids. Germline V CDR1 and CDR2: SGHRS, YFSETQ. The CDR3 protein is CASSLRSGLEETQYF. CDR3 coding DNA: TGCGCCAGCAGCTTGCGGTCGGGACTAGAAGAGACCCAGTACTTC.

This clone was seen just once. The rearrangement links TRBV5-4 to TRBJ2-1; 8 bases match TRBD2. V lost 0 bases, J lost 2 bases, and 1 base stayed unmatched. The CDR3 extends over 15 amino acids. CDR1 and CDR2 from the germline V gene are SGHNT and YYREEE (reference sequence). The CDR3 DNA follows: TGTGCCAGCAGCTTGGCCGGGGGGGCCTACAATGAGCAGTTCTTC. Translated: CASSLAGGAYNEQFF.

With regard to this clone: The junction differs from germline at one of its ends, possibly a read error. V is TRBV4-2 and J is TRBJ1-4; D might be TRBD1 (5 bases). CDR1 is LGHNA, CDR2 YNFKEQ, per germline. CDR3 length: 13 amino acids. CDR3 sequence (DNA): TGTGCCAGCAGCCAAGATCGGGGGTCGGCCCCCGCTTTT. Encoded protein: CASSQDRGSAPAF.

This rearrangement joins TRBV7-2 to TRBJ2-1; D gene uncertain. Germline V lookup: CDR1 SGHTA, CDR2 FQGNSA. The CDR3 covers 11 residues. Trimming left V 2 bases short and J 9 bases short, with 5 bases between. CDR3 in amino acids: CASSLKAEQFF. The CDR3 bases are TGTGCCAGCAGCTTAAAGGCTGAGCAGTTCTTC.

The chain is built from TRBV2 and TRBJ1-1; a possible D gene is TRBD1 (5 bases). CDR1 SNHLY and CDR2 FYNNEI come from the germline V gene. V lost 0 bases and J lost 8, with 13 bases in between. The CDR3 covers 14 residues. The CDR3 nucleotides are TGTGCCAGCAGTGAAGCGAGGGACCGTTGGGAAGCTTTCTTT. Translated: CASSEARDRWEAFF.

The chain has TRBV7-8 and TRBJ2-7; 7 bases map to TRBD1. This CDR3 has 15 residues. V was clipped by 0 bases and J by 0 bases; unmatched bases: 2. Germline V lookup: CDR1 SGHVS, CDR2 FQNEAQ. CDR3 amino acids: CASSLAGQVSYEQYF. The CDR3 bases are TGTGCCAGCAGCTTAGCCGGACAGGTCTCCTACGAGCAGTACTTC. The complete variable domain, with remaining parts taken from reference TRBV7-8 and TRBJ2-7, reads GAGVSQSPRYKVAKRGQDVALRCDPISGHVSLFWYQQALGQGPEFLTYFQNEAQLDKSGLPSDRFFAERPEGSVSTLKIQRTQQEDSAVYLCASSLAGQVSYEQYFGPGTRLTVT.

The chain links TRBV6-5 to TRBJ1-6; 7 bases agree with TRBD1. The V gene's germline CDR1 is MNHEY and CDR2 SVGAGI. The CDR3 runs to 15 residues. Trimming at V came to 6 bases and at J to 2 bases, leaving 4 bases not matched to a gene. The CDR3 loop reads CASRRQGTYNSPLHF. The CDR3 DNA reads TGTGCCAGCAGACGACAGGGCACCTATAATTCACCCCTCCACTTT.

This chain links TRBV18 with TRBJ1-5; D is unclear. The CDR3 loop spans 14 amino acids. V was cut by 4 bases and J by 2 bases, with 9 bases left in between. In germline, CDR1 is KGHSH, CDR2 LQKENI. Here the CDR3 DNA reads TGTGCCAGCTCACGACCGGGAGGCAATCAGCCCCAGCATTTT. Protein product: CASSRPGGNQPQHF.

The V and J genes are TRBV24-1 and TRBJ1-2; weak D call: TRBD1 (5 bases). The CDR3 is made up of 13 amino acids. V was shortened by 5 bases and J by 3 bases, with 9 bases between the two germline ends. CDR1 is KGHDR and CDR2 is SFDVKD in the germline V gene. The CDR3 loop reads CATSGVQDYGYTF. In DNA, the CDR3 is TGTGCCACCAGTGGAGTACAGGACTATGGCTACACCTTC.

The CDR3 reads CASSFRDPGEKLFF. Here the CDR3 DNA reads TGTGCCAGCAGCTTCCGGGACCCAGGGGAAAAACTGTTTTTT. The chain recombines TRBV5-6 with TRBJ1-4; perhaps TRBD1 as D (5 bases). The germline V gene has CDR1 SGHDT and CDR2 YYEEEE. V was pared by 2 bases and J by 8 bases, with 13 bases between. The CDR3 runs 14 residues.

The chain recombines TRBV6-5 with TRBJ1-1; D perhaps matches TRBD1 (6 bases). The CDR3 has 15 residues. Germline CDR1 reads MNHEY; CDR2 reads SVGAGI. The V end was cut by 3 bases, the J end by 1 base, with 12 bases between. CDR3 DNA: TGTGCCAGCAGTTATTCACCACAGGGGAACACTGAAGCTTTCTTT. Encoded protein: CASSYSPQGNTEAFF.

This chain links TRBV5-4 with TRBJ2-5; TRBD2 aligns across 7 bases. The CDR3 contains 16 residues. V dropped 4 bases and J dropped 2; count of bases not matched to a gene: 11. Germline V gives CDR1 SGHNT, CDR2 YYREEE (reference sequence). The CDR3 loop is CASSQRSGEGQETQYF. The CDR3 region has the DNA TGTGCCAGCAGCCAAAGGAGCGGGGAGGGTCAAGAGACCCAGTACTTC. The whole variable domain, filled in from reference TRBV5-4 and TRBJ2-5, reads ETGVTQSPTHLIKTRGQQVTLRCSSQSGHNTVSWYQQALGQGPQFIFQYYREEENGRGNFPPRFSGLQFPNYSSELNVNALELDDSALYLCASSQRSGEGQETQYFGPGTRLLVL.

The chain links TRBV4-2 to TRBJ2-7; D unclear. Per the germline V gene, CDR1 is LGHNA and CDR2 is YNFKEQ. This CDR3 spans 13 amino acids. The V and J ends lost 1 base and 2 bases respectively, with 6 bases between them. CDR3 bases: TGTGCCAGCAGCCAAGTAGGAGCCTACGAGCAGTACTTC. Translating it yields CASSQVGAYEQYF.

The rearrangement links TRBV4-3 to TRBJ1-2, with D tentatively TRBD1 (6 bases). From germline, CDR1 is LGHNA and CDR2 YSLEER. The CDR3 length is 15 residues. The V end was cut by 0 bases, the J end by 0 bases, with 8 bases between. The CDR3 spells CASSQDHRANYGYTF. CDR3 nucleotide sequence: TGCGCCAGCAGCCAAGATCACAGGGCTAACTATGGCTACACCTTC.

The chain has TRBV12-3 or TRBV12-4 and TRBJ1-5; D gene ambiguous. Trimming took off 3 bases at V and 2 bases at J, with 5 bases between the two ends. The CDR3 spans 13 residues. The CDR3 DNA sequence: TGTGCCAGCAGTTTTCAGGGCAATCAGCCCCAGCATTTT. Amino acids: CASSFQGNQPQHF.